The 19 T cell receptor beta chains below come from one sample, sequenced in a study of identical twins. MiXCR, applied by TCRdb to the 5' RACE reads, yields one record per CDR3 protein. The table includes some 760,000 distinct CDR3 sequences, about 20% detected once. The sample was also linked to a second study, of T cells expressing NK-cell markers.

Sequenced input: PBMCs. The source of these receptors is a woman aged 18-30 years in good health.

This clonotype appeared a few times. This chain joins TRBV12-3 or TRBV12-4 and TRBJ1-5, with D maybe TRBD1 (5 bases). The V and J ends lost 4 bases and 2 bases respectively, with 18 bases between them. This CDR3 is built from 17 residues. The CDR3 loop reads CASSWGDGAPGNQPQHF. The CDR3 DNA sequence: TGTGCCAGCAGTTGGGGGGACGGAGCACCGGGCAATCAGCCCCAGCATTTT.

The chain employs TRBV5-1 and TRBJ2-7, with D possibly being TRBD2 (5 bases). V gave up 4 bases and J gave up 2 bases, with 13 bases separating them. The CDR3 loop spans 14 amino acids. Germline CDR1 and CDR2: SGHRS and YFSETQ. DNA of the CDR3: TGCGCCAGCAGCACCGGAGGAAACACCTACGAGCAGTACTTC. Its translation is CASSTGGNTYEQYF.

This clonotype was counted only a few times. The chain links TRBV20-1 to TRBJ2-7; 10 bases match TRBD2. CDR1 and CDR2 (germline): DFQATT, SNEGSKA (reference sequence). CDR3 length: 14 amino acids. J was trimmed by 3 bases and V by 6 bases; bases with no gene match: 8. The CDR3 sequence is CSARGASGSYEQYF. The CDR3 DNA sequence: TGCAGTGCCCGCGGGGCTAGCGGGAGCTACGAGCAGTACTTC.

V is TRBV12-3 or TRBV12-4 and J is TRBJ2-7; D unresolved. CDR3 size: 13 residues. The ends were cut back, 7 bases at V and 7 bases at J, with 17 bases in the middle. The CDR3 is CASTLWNMDEQYF. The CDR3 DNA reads TGTGCCAGCACCCTCTGGAACATGGATGAGCAGTACTTC.

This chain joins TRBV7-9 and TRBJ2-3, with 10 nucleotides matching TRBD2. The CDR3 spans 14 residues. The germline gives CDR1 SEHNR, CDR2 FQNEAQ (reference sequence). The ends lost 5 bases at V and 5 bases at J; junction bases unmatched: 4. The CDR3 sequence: CASSQAGGRDTQYF. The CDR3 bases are TGTGCCAGCAGCCAAGCGGGGGGGCGAGATACGCAGTATTTT. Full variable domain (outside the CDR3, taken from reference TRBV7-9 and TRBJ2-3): DTGVSQNPRHKITKRGQNVTFRCDPISEHNRLYWYRQTLGQGPEFLTYFQNEAQLEKSRLLSDRFSAERPKGSFSTLEIQRTEQGDSAMYLCASSQAGGRDTQYFGPGTRLTVL.

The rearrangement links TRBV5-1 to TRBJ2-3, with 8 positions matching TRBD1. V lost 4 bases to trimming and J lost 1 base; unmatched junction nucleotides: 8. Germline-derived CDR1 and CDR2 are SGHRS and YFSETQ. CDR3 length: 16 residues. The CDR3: CASSPDGQGGTDTQYF. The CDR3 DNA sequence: TGCGCCAGCAGCCCGGATGGACAGGGAGGCACAGATACGCAGTATTTT.

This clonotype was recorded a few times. The CDR3 region is CASQSRTVLHEQYF. CDR3 DNA: TGTGCCAGCCAGAGCCGGACAGTATTGCACGAGCAGTACTTC. The chain combines TRBV6-1 with TRBJ2-7; a possible D gene is TRBD1 (6 bases). Trimming took off 8 bases at V and 5 bases at J, with 19 bases between the two ends. The germline V gene has CDR1 MNHNS and CDR2 SASEGT. The CDR3 length is 14 residues.

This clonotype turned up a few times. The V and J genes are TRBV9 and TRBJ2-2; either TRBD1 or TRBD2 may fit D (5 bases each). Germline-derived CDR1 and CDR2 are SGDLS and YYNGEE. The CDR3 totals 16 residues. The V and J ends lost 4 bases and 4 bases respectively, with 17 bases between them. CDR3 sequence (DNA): TGTGCCAGCAGCCCGTCCTCCGGGGACCCCACCGGGGAGCTGTTTTTT. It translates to CASSPSSGDPTGELFF.

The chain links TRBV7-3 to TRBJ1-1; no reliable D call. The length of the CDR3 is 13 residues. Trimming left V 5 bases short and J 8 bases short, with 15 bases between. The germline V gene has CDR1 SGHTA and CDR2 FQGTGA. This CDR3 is CASSAKGGAEAFF. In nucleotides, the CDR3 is TGTGCCAGCAGCGCTAAAGGAGGAGCCGAAGCTTTCTTT.

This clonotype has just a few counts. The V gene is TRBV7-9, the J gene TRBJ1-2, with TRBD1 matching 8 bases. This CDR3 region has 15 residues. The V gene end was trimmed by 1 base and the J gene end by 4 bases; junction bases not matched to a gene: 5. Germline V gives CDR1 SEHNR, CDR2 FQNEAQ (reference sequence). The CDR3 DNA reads TGTGCCAGCAGCTTAGAGGACAGGGCGGCCTATGGCTACACCTTC. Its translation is CASSLEDRAAYGYTF.

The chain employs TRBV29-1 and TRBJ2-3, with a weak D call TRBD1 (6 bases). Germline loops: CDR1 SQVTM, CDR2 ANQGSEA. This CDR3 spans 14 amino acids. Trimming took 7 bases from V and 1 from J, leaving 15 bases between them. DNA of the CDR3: TGCAGCGCTCCACTTGAGGGGGGCACAGATACGCAGTATTTT. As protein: CSAPLEGGTDTQYF.

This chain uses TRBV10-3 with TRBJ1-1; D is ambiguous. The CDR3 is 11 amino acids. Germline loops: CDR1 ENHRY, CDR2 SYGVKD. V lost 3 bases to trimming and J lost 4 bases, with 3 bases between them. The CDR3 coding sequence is TGTGCCATCAGTGATGGCACTGAAGCTTTCTTT. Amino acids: CAISDGTEAFF.

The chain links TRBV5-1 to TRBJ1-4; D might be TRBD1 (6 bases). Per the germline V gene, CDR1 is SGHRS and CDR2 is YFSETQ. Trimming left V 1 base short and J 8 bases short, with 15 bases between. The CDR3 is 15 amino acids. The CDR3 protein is CASSLTRKGDEKLFF. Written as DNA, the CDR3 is TGCGCCAGCAGCTTGACCCGGAAGGGGGACGAAAAACTGTTTTTT.

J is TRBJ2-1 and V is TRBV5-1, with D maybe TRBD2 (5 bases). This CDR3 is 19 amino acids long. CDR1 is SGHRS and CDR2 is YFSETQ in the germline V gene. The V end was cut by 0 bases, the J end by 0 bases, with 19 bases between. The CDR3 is CASSLEGLPRQISYNEQFF. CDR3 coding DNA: TGCGCCAGCAGCTTGGAAGGACTTCCCCGTCAAATCTCCTACAATGAGCAGTTCTTC.

The CDR3 DNA sequence: TGCAGTGCTAGAGTTGTGGGTGGTGAAGCTTTCTTT. Translation: CSARVVGGEAFF. The rearrangement joins TRBV20-1 to TRBJ1-1; D remains ambiguous. Trimming left V 1 base short and J 7 bases short, with 10 bases between. Germline CDR1 reads DFQATT; CDR2 reads SNEGSKA (reference sequence). The CDR3 has 12 amino acids.

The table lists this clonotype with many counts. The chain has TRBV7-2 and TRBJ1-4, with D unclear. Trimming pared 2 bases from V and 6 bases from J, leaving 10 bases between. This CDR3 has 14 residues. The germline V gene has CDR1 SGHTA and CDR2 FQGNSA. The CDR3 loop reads CASSLSGGDEKLFF. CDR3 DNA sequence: TGTGCCAGCAGCTTATCCGGTGGCGATGAAAAACTGTTTTTT.

The CDR3 here is CSARDSRAGAEAFF. As DNA, the CDR3 is TGCAGTGCTAGAGATTCCCGGGCGGGGGCTGAAGCTTTCTTT. This chain connects TRBV20-1 to TRBJ1-1; D may be TRBD1 (5 bases). Between the trimmed V and J ends, which lost 0 bases and 6 bases, there was a span of 14 bases. There are 14 residues in the CDR3. The V gene's germline CDR1 is DFQATT and CDR2 SNEGSKA (reference sequence).

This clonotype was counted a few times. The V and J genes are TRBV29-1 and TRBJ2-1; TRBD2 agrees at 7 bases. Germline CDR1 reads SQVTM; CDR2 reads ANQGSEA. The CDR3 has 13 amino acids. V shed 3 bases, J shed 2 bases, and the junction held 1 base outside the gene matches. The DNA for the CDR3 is TGCAGCGTTGATGCGGGAGCCTACAATGAGCAGTTCTTC. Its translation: CSVDAGAYNEQFF.

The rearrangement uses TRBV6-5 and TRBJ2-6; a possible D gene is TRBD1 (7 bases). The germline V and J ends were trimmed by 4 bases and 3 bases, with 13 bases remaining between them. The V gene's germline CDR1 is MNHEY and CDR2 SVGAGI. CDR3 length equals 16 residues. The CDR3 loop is CASSWYRGGGANVLTF. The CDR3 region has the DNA TGTGCCAGCAGTTGGTACAGGGGAGGTGGGGCCAACGTCCTGACTTTC.